This T cell receptor beta chain was identified during a study of blood T cell repertoires in COVID-19. The overall study: Acute and convalescent COVID-19 specimens originated in the United States, Italy and Spain. Sample material is recorded as cDNA or gDNA derived from T cells, B-cell-depleted T cells, or PBMCs.

CDR3 length: 14 amino acids. V lost 1 base and J 2 bases, leaving 8 bases between the germline ends. Germline V gene sequence: CDR1 LGHNA, CDR2 YSLEER. In the study's own analysis: For nucleated cells, counts were estimated from reference gene primer amplification. Measured with immunoSEQ multiplex PCR; TCRdb has only the in-frame clones, and not every one. Clonal size and the V and J genes are those of that table, whereas D and trimming came from the DNA. The repertoire holds 2,500 to 3,500 clones, with approximately 93% as singletons. This receptor was identified in a human donor in a cohort sampled during active COVID-19. Sample: peripheral blood. The genes are TRBV4-3 and TRBJ2-5; D perhaps matches TRBD2 (6 bases). The CDR3 nucleotides read TGCGCCAGCAGCCAAGTGCGGGGTCAAGAGACCCAGTACTTC. It yields the protein CASSQVRGQETQYF.